The next 8 T cell receptor beta chains were all read from a single sample in a study of long-term antiretroviral therapy in people with HIV. Running of the v3.0 immunoSEQ assay took place at survey level. Assay: immunoSEQ multiplex PCR; the TCRdb copy retains only in-frame clones and omits some. The data hold about 20,000 clones, with less than 85% observed a single time. The sample in question was unsorted PBMCs, obtained 2.9 years after starting antiretroviral therapy. Receptors were obtained from a woman in her twenties or thirties with HIV.

The V gene is TRBV14, the J gene TRBJ1-1, with D maybe TRBD1 (5 bases). Trimming removed 4 bases from V and 10 bases from J, with 22 bases in between. This CDR3 comprises 15 residues. CDR1 is SGHDN and CDR2 is FVKESK in the germline V gene. The CDR3 loop is CASSPPGTGVVVAFF. The CDR3 bases are TGTGCCAGCAGCCCCCCCGGGACCGGCGTTGTCGTAGCTTTCTTT.

This sequence joins TRBV29-1 and TRBJ1-3; unclear D gene. V lost 5 bases, J lost 2 bases, and 16 bases lay in between. The CDR3 consists of 15 residues. CDR1 and CDR2 from the germline V gene are SQVTM and ANQGSEA. The CDR3 sequence: CSVSDEVGPGNTIYF. CDR3 DNA sequence: TGCAGCGTTTCCGATGAGGTAGGGCCTGGAAACACCATATATTTT.

The chain uses TRBV30 and TRBJ1-2; TRBD1 aligns across 7 bases. Per the germline V gene, CDR1 is GTSNPN and CDR2 is SVGIG (reference sequence). This CDR3 has 15 residues. V gave up 0 bases and J gave up 5 bases; unmatched junction bases: 9. This chain's CDR3 is CAWSVFGGRGYGYTF. CDR3 coding DNA: TGTGCCTGGAGTGTATTTGGCGGCAGGGGGTATGGCTACACCTTC.

The chain uses TRBV10-3 and TRBJ2-1; D is possibly TRBD1 or TRBD2 (6 bases each). The germline V and J ends were trimmed by 3 bases and 6 bases, with 9 bases remaining between them. The CDR3 has 13 amino acids. CDR1 and CDR2 from the germline V gene are ENHRY and SYGVKD. CDR3 coding DNA: TGTGCCATCAGTGACAGGGGAGGCAATGAGCAGTTCTTC. Amino acid sequence: CAISDRGGNEQFF.

Here the CDR3 reads CASSKRPDRSIYYEQYF. CDR3 in DNA: TGTGCCAGTAGTAAGCGGCCGGACAGATCCATCTACTACGAGCAGTACTTC. The rearrangement joins TRBV19 to TRBJ2-7; possible D gene TRBD1, 6 bases. The CDR3 is 17 amino acids. V shed 4 bases and J shed 3 bases, with 22 bases lying between them. Germline assignment: CDR1 LNHDA and CDR2 SQIVND (reference sequence).

The chain couples TRBV19 to TRBJ2-7; 12 bases map to TRBD2. CDR1 is LNHDA and CDR2 is SQIVND in the germline V gene (reference sequence). The J segment lost 5 bases and the V segment lost 2 bases, leaving 7 bases of the junction unmatched. The CDR3 totals 16 residues. As DNA, the CDR3 is TGTGCCAGTAGTATACTAGCGGGGGGGCCAAAGGACGAGCAGTACTTC. This translates into CASSILAGGPKDEQYF.

This chain connects TRBV5-8 to TRBJ2-6; tentatively, D is TRBD1 (5 bases). V lost 5 bases and J lost 2, with 11 bases in between. CDR3 size: 15 residues. CDR1 and CDR2 from the germline V gene are SGHTS and YDEGEE. The CDR3 protein is CASRLIRAGANVLTF. DNA for the CDR3: TGTGCCAGCAGGTTGATCAGGGCTGGGGCCAACGTCCTGACTTTC. The variable domain in full, completed from reference TRBV5-8 and TRBJ2-6, reads EAGVTQSPTHLIKTRGQQATLRCSPISGHTSVYWYQQALGLGLQFLLWYDEGEERNRGNFPPRFSGRQFPNYSSELNVNALELEDSALYLCASRLIRAGANVLTFGAGSRLTVL.

The chain links TRBV30 to TRBJ2-3, with D hard to call. Germline CDR1 GTSNPN, CDR2 SVGIG (reference sequence). The V gene lost 2 bases and the J gene lost 2 bases, with 11 bases spanning the gap. The CDR3 spans 14 residues. CDR3 amino acids: CAWSRSNPTDTQYF. The CDR3 DNA reads as TGTGCCTGGAGTAGATCGAACCCCACAGATACGCAGTATTTT.